Given below is one TCR beta chain in context. The sample comes from a study of shared T cell receptors in the human thymus. The V and J ends lost 0 bases and 5 bases respectively, with 2 bases between them. Germline CDR1 reads LGHNT; CDR2 reads FRNRAP. The CDR3 has 12 residues. Profiling relied on immunoSEQ multiplex PCR, and the TCRdb table lists in-frame clones only, not all of them. The sample contains hundreds of thousands of clones, 70% to 90% of which appear only once. The same sample was also used in a study of human thymus T cells. This second study says: Corrective cardiac surgery supplied the resected thymus tissue. What related research reported was that thymic repertoires overlapped highly among unrelated individuals.

The J gene is TRBJ2-1, the V gene TRBV12-5; D gene unclear. The receptor was isolated from a boy under three years old with a congenital heart defect. The specimen was thymocytes. CDR3 bases: TGTGCTAGTGGTTTGGTTAACAATGAGCAGTTCTTC. It yields the protein CASGLVNNEQFF.